The 31 T cell receptor beta chains below come from one sample, sequenced in a study of tumor-infiltrating lymphocytes in localized non-small cell lung cancer. Using immunoSEQ multiplex PCR, the repertoire was profiled, and TCRdb retains in-frame clones only, with some absent. The sample shows 15,000 to 20,000 clones, approximately 80% of them seen only once. The sequenced material came from uninvolved lung tissue not adjacent to the tumor. These receptors came from a human donor with non-small cell lung cancer.

The chain couples TRBV5-1 to TRBJ2-7, with no clear D. Germline CDR1 reads SGHRS; CDR2 reads YFSETQ. The V end was cut by 0 bases, the J end by 1 base, with 11 bases between. The CDR3 totals 15 residues. CDR3 region: CASSLVQALSYEQYF. The DNA of the CDR3 is TGCGCCAGCAGCTTGGTTCAAGCGCTATCCTACGAGCAGTACTTC.

The chain couples TRBV2 to TRBJ2-1, with D maybe TRBD2 (7 bases). This CDR3 has 14 residues. CDR1 SNHLY and CDR2 FYNNEI come from the germline V gene. The V gene lost 6 bases and the J gene lost 6 bases, with 15 bases spanning the gap. The CDR3 DNA sequence: TGTGCCAGCAGCGGGGGGCTAGTGGTCAATGAGCAGTTCTTC. As protein: CASSGGLVVNEQFF.

This sequence joins TRBV29-1 and TRBJ2-7, with no clear D. The CDR3 spans 11 residues. Germline CDR1 reads SQVTM; CDR2 reads ANQGSEA. Deletions cut 0 bases from V and 7 bases from J, with 7 bases between. The CDR3 loop reads CSVEEGWEQYF. CDR3 sequence (DNA): TGCAGCGTTGAAGAGGGCTGGGAGCAGTACTTC.

The J gene is TRBJ1-4, the V gene TRBV11-2, with 7 bases identical to TRBD1. The V and J ends lost 1 base and 7 bases, in that order; junction bases with no gene match: 3. CDR3 length: 14 residues. Germline loops: CDR1 SGHAT, CDR2 FQNNGV. CDR3 nucleotide sequence: TGTGCCAGCAGCTTAGGACAGGGATCTGAAAAACTGTTTTTT. It specifies CASSLGQGSEKLFF.

V gene TRBV7-8 combines with J gene TRBJ2-1; possible D gene TRBD2, 6 bases. The CDR3 has 17 amino acids. Deletions cut 4 bases from V and 9 bases from J, with 25 bases between. From germline, CDR1 is SGHVS and CDR2 FQNEAQ. Here the CDR3 reads CASSSTHISPGLREQFF. CDR3 nucleotides: TGTGCCAGCAGCTCGACACATATCTCTCCGGGACTTCGTGAGCAGTTCTTC. The full variable domain, completed using reference TRBV7-8 and TRBJ2-1, is GAGVSQSPRYKVAKRGQDVALRCDPISGHVSLFWYQQALGQGPEFLTYFQNEAQLDKSGLPSDRFFAERPEGSVSTLKIQRTQQEDSAVYLCASSSTHISPGLREQFFGPGTRLTVL.

CDR3 coding DNA: TGCAGTGCTAGTTTCAATGAGCAGTTCTTC. This translates into CSASFNEQFF. The chain couples TRBV20-1 to TRBJ2-1; D is uncertain. V dropped 3 bases and J dropped 6 bases, with 3 bases sitting between them. CDR1 and CDR2 (germline): DFQATT, SNEGSKA (reference sequence). The CDR3 extends over 10 amino acids.

The rearrangement links TRBV5-1 to TRBJ1-1, with D unresolved. CDR1 SGHRS and CDR2 YFSETQ come from the germline V gene. Trimming left V 1 base short and J 4 bases short, with 11 bases between. The CDR3 sequence is 14 residues long. The CDR3 DNA sequence: TGCGCCAGCAGCTTGAACGGTGGCCCCACTGAAGCTTTCTTT. Translation: CASSLNGGPTEAFF. Based on the CDR3 plus reference TRBV5-1 and TRBJ1-1, the full variable domain is KAGVTQTPRYLIKTRGQQVTLSCSPISGHRSVSWYQQTPGQGLQFLFEYFSETQRNKGNFPGRFSGRQFSNSRSEMNVSTLELGDSALYLCASSLNGGPTEAFFGQGTRLTVV.

The rearrangement links TRBV11-3 to TRBJ2-1; 11 bases align to TRBD2. With V trimmed by 4 bases and J by 2 bases, 7 bases remained unmatched. Germline values: CDR1 SGHNT, CDR2 YENEEA. This CDR3 comprises 17 residues. The CDR3 sequence: CASSSGTSGGPYNEQFF. The CDR3 coding sequence is TGTGCCAGCAGCTCCGGGACTAGCGGAGGTCCCTACAATGAGCAGTTCTTC.

The chain couples TRBV18 to TRBJ2-5; possibly TRBD2 for D (6 bases). V lost 4 bases and J 1 base, leaving 13 bases between the germline ends. This CDR3 is 15 amino acids long. Germline loops: CDR1 KGHSH, CDR2 LQKENI. In DNA form, the CDR3 reads TGTGCCAGCTCACTTAATAAGGGACTCCAAGAGACCCAGTACTTC. It specifies CASSLNKGLQETQYF.

CDR3 nucleotide sequence: TGTGCCAGCAGCCAAGCGAGCGGATTAAACATTCAGTACTTC. As protein: CASSQASGLNIQYF. The chain recombines TRBV14 with TRBJ2-4; TRBD2 is a possible D gene (5 bases). The CDR3 is made up of 14 amino acids. Per the germline V gene, CDR1 is SGHDN and CDR2 is FVKESK. The V end lost 1 base, the J end lost 6 bases, and 10 bases lay between the germline ends.

The chain joins TRBV5-1 to TRBJ2-3; 9 nucleotides line up with TRBD1. The germline CDR1 and CDR2 sequences are SGHRS and YFSETQ. The CDR3 sequence is 16 residues long. Trimming removed 4 bases from V and 2 bases from J; junction bases left unmatched: 8. CDR3 region: CASSPTDRGNTDTQYF. CDR3 DNA: TGCGCCAGCAGCCCCACAGACAGGGGGAACACAGATACGCAGTATTTT.

CDR3 protein: CASLYRGGGTGELFF. CDR3 in DNA: TGTGCCAGCCTTTATAGAGGGGGAGGGACCGGGGAGCTGTTTTTT. This chain links TRBV2 with TRBJ2-2, with D possibly matching TRBD2 (7 bases). CDR1 SNHLY and CDR2 FYNNEI come from the germline V gene. This CDR3 contains 15 residues. Trimming pared 8 bases from V and 5 bases from J, leaving 18 bases between.

The chain recombines TRBV5-6 with TRBJ1-5; D call uncertain. Germline-derived CDR1 and CDR2 are SGHDT and YYEEEE. The CDR3 consists of 14 residues. Between the trimmed V and J ends, which lost 0 bases and 9 bases, there was a span of 13 bases. The CDR3 region is CASSLGDGDMPQHF. The CDR3 bases are TGTGCCAGCAGCTTGGGCGATGGGGATATGCCCCAGCATTTT.

The table lists this clone with a few counts. The CDR3 DNA is TGTGCCAGCAGCTCGGGAGCTGAGACTGAAGCTTTCTTT. Its translation: CASSSGAETEAFF. The V and J genes are TRBV11-3 and TRBJ1-1; D gene ambiguous. The CDR3 contains 13 residues. Germline V CDR1 and CDR2: SGHNT, YENEEA. V was trimmed by 4 bases and J by 5 bases, leaving 11 bases between them.

The chain has TRBV28 and TRBJ2-3; tentative D call: TRBD2 (6 bases). Germline CDR1 MDHEN, CDR2 SYDVKM. V lost 7 bases and J 2 bases, leaving 10 bases between the germline ends. This CDR3 region has 13 residues. CDR3 bases: TGTGCCAGCACGGCGGACTACACAGATACGCAGTATTTT. Amino acid sequence: CASTADYTDTQYF.

This chain uses TRBV5-6 with TRBJ2-7; tentatively, D is TRBD1 (6 bases). The germline CDR1 and CDR2 sequences are SGHDT and YYEEEE. V lost 4 bases and J 3 bases, leaving 14 bases between the germline ends. The CDR3 extends over 14 amino acids. In nucleotides, the CDR3 is TGTGCCAGCAGCCTGTTCACAGGGATCTACGAGCAGTACTTC. Its protein product is CASSLFTGIYEQYF.

The chain links TRBV14 to TRBJ1-2; no clear D gene. Germline V gene sequence: CDR1 SGHDN, CDR2 FVKESK. V was pared by 0 bases and J by 9 bases, with 17 bases between. The CDR3 totals 15 residues. CDR3 loop: CASSQDLGPTIRYTF. Written as DNA, the CDR3 is TGTGCCAGCAGCCAAGATCTTGGGCCTACAATCCGCTACACCTTC.

The chain links TRBV7-6 to TRBJ2-5, with 8 bases matching TRBD2. Germline lookup yields CDR1 SGHVS and CDR2 FNYEAQ. This CDR3 is built from 18 residues. V lost 1 base to trimming and J lost 1 base; unmatched junction nucleotides: 11. The CDR3 DNA sequence: TGTGCCAGCAGCTTAGGTCGGGAGTGGCGGGAGGTCCAAGAGACCCAGTACTTC. Protein sequence: CASSLGREWREVQETQYF.

This sequence joins TRBV7-2 and TRBJ2-1; perhaps TRBD1 as D (5 bases). Germline CDR1 reads SGHTA; CDR2 reads FQGNSA. The CDR3 is made up of 12 amino acids. V lost 5 bases and J 7 bases, leaving 9 bases between the germline ends. The CDR3 spells CASSQQGNEQFF. The CDR3 bases are TGTGCCAGCAGCCAGCAGGGAAATGAGCAGTTCTTC.

This rearrangement joins TRBV2 to TRBJ1-5; D is possibly TRBD1 (5 bases). Trimming left V 6 bases short and J 7 bases short, with 13 bases between. CDR3 length equals 13 residues. Germline-derived CDR1 and CDR2 are SNHLY and FYNNEI. This CDR3 reads CASSRALSQPQHF. CDR3 bases: TGTGCCAGCAGCAGGGCGCTGAGCCAGCCCCAGCATTTT.

The rearrangement links TRBV19 to TRBJ1-5, with a possible D match to TRBD1 (6 bases). V dropped 6 bases and J dropped 6 bases, with 9 bases sitting between them. Germline-derived CDR1 and CDR2 are LNHDA and SQIVND (reference sequence). This CDR3 has 12 residues. CDR3 nucleotide sequence: TGTGCCAGTAGGGCACAGGGTCAGCCCCAGCATTTT. Protein sequence: CASRAQGQPQHF.

The chain combines TRBV7-9 with TRBJ1-1; maybe TRBD1 (5 bases). V was pared by 5 bases and J by 4 bases, with 23 bases between. Germline-derived CDR1 and CDR2 are SEHNR and FQNEAQ (reference sequence). The CDR3 contains 17 residues. The CDR3 protein is CASSPALGRGYSTEAFF. DNA of the CDR3: TGTGCCAGCAGCCCAGCTCTCGGTAGGGGATATAGCACTGAAGCTTTCTTT.

This clone was recorded a few times. The chain links TRBV10-3 to TRBJ2-5, with 8 bases fitting TRBD1. Germline CDR1 ENHRY, CDR2 SYGVKD. The V gene end was trimmed by 10 bases and the J gene end by 7 bases; junction bases not matched to a gene: 8. The CDR3 has 12 residues. This CDR3 reads CATADRDGTQYF. In nucleotides, the CDR3 is TGTGCCACAGCGGACAGGGACGGGACCCAGTACTTC.

This chain connects TRBV13 to TRBJ1-1; no definite D call. V lost 2 bases and J 5 bases, leaving 18 bases between the germline ends. The germline CDR1 and CDR2 sequences are PRHDT and FYEKMQ (reference sequence). CDR3 length: 16 residues. CDR3 sequence reads: CASSLSPGELGTEAFF. The CDR3, as DNA: TGTGCCAGCAGCTTATCCCCGGGAGAGCTGGGGACTGAAGCTTTCTTT.

This chain joins TRBV28 and TRBJ1-5; D remains ambiguous. Between the trimmed V and J ends, which lost 6 bases and 3 bases, there was a span of 18 bases. CDR3 length: 16 residues. Germline CDR1 MDHEN, CDR2 SYDVKM. CDR3 region: CASSPGGPVANQPQHF. CDR3 DNA: TGTGCCAGCAGCCCCGGTGGGCCAGTGGCCAATCAGCCCCAGCATTTT.

The chain has TRBV2 and TRBJ2-2; D is unresolved. This CDR3 spans 13 amino acids. Germline assignment: CDR1 SNHLY and CDR2 FYNNEI. The V end lost 5 bases, the J end lost 6 bases, and 10 bases lay between the germline ends. The CDR3, as DNA: TGTGCCAGCAGTCCGACTGATCCCGGGGAGCTGTTTTTT. It specifies CASSPTDPGELFF. The whole variable domain, remainder taken from reference TRBV2 and TRBJ2-2, is EPEVTQTPSHQVTQMGQEVILRCVPISNHLYFYWYRQILGQKVEFLVSFYNNEISEKSEIFDDQFSVERPDGSNFTLKIRSTKLEDSAMYFCASSPTDPGELFFGEGSRLTVL.

This clone was detected only once. In DNA, the CDR3 is TGCGCCAGCAGCCGGGATGGTGGCAGGGGCGATCAGCCCCAGCATTTT. The encoded protein is CASSRDGGRGDQPQHF. This chain uses TRBV5-1 with TRBJ1-5; weak D call: TRBD1 (6 bases). The CDR3 length is 16 residues. The germline gives CDR1 SGHRS, CDR2 YFSETQ. Trimming removed 4 bases from V and 5 bases from J, with 19 bases in between.

This clone was recorded once. The V and J genes are TRBV14 and TRBJ2-1, with a possible D match to TRBD2 (6 bases). The ends were cut back, 8 bases at V and 5 bases at J, with 19 bases in the middle. Germline CDR1 SGHDN, CDR2 FVKESK. The CDR3 has 15 amino acids. The CDR3 loop reads CASGDLGGVDNEQFF. Here the CDR3 DNA reads TGTGCCAGCGGGGATTTGGGGGGAGTGGACAATGAGCAGTTCTTC.

V usage is TRBV27 and J usage is TRBJ2-7, with D hard to call. Germline V gene sequence: CDR1 MNHEY, CDR2 SMNVEV (reference sequence). The CDR3 has 15 residues. The ends were cut back, 1 base at V and 3 bases at J, with 13 bases in the middle. CDR3 DNA: TGTGCCAGCAGTTTATTCGGCAGTGGGGTCTACGAGCAGTACTTC. This gives the protein CASSLFGSGVYEQYF.

The rearrangement uses TRBV2 and TRBJ2-2; D ambiguous. V lost 5 bases and J 4 bases, leaving 8 bases between the germline ends. Germline CDR1 and CDR2: SNHLY and FYNNEI. The CDR3 covers 13 residues. This CDR3 reads CASSLLSTGELFF. The CDR3 nucleotides are TGTGCCAGCAGTCTCCTTTCCACCGGGGAGCTGTTTTTT.

The gene calls are TRBV5-4 and TRBJ2-3, with D unresolved. CDR1 is SGHNT and CDR2 is YYREEE in the germline V gene (reference sequence). Trimming shortened V by 0 bases and J by 1 base, and 3 bases separated the two germline ends. CDR3 length: 13 residues. CDR3 coding DNA: TGTGCCAGCAGCTTGGAGGGCACAGATACGCAGTATTTT. Its protein is CASSLEGTDTQYF.